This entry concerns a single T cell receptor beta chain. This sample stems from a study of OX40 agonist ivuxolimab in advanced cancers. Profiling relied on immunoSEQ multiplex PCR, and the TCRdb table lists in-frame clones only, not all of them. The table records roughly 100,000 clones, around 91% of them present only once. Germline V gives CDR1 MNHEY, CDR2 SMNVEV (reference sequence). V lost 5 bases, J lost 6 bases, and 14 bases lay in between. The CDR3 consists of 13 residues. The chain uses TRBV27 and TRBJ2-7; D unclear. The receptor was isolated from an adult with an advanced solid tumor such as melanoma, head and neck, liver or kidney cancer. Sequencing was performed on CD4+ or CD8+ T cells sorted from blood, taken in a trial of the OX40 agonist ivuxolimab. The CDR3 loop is CASSPLRLGEQYF. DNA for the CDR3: TGTGCCAGCAGTCCCCTTCGGTTGGGCGAGCAGTACTTC.